These T cell receptor beta chains were read from a single sample in a study of graft-versus-host responses after intestinal transplantation. These TCRs are of unknown antigen specificity. Clones were sequenced by immunoSEQ multiplex PCR, and TCRdb holds only the in-frame ones, with some missing. The profile shows some 92,000 clones, roughly 92% of them singletons. The sample here was unstimulated CD4+ T cells sorted from spleen or lymph node cells, taken before intestinal transplant. These receptors were obtained from a human donor who received an intestinal transplant. Both conserved end residues are part of each CDR3. The order of the fields is V gene, D gene, clone size, J gene, CDR3 DNA, CDR3 protein. D genes are given only for firm matches. Clone size is shown for a subset of rows, as once, few, many or a class of expanded clone.

TRBV5-1	-	-	TRBJ1-2	TGCGCCAGCGCCCCCGGGGTCTCCGCCGGCTATGGCTACACCTTC	CASAPGVSAGYGYTF
TRBV6-5	-	-	TRBJ2-7	TGTGCCAGCAGTTACCCTGCCTACGAGCAGTACTTC	CASSYPAYEQYF
TRBV2	-	-	TRBJ1-1	TGTGCCGACCGACAGCTAGAGAACACTGAAGCTTTCTTT	CADRQLENTEAFF
TRBV15	-	-	TRBJ2-1	TGTGCCACCAGCAGACCCAAGGACCGGCAAGGATCCTACAATGAGCAGTTCTTC	CATSRPKDRQGSYNEQFF
TRBV7-9	-	once	TRBJ2-3	TGTGCCAGCAGGCCTTACACAGATACGCAGTATTTT	CASRPYTDTQYF
TRBV6-1	-	once	TRBJ1-2	TGTGCCAGCACCTCAATCGGACGTGGGGGCTACACCTTC	CASTSIGRGGYTF
TRBV6-6	TRBD1	-	TRBJ2-1	TGTGCCAGCCGAACCGGGACAGGGAACAATGAGCAGTTCTTC	CASRTGTGNNEQFF
TRBV5-6	TRBD2	-	TRBJ2-1	TGTGCCAGCGTAAGTTTTCTAGCGGAGATCTATAGCTCCTACAATGAGCAGTTCTTC	CASVSFLAEIYSSYNEQFF
TRBV10-2	-	once	TRBJ2-3	TGCGCCAGCAGTGACTACAGCACAGATACGCAGTATTTT	CASSDYSTDTQYF
TRBV11-2	-	-	TRBJ1-4	TGTGCCAGCAGCTCCGACTGGGGGGGAGGTGGAGAAAAACTGTTTTTT	CASSSDWGGGGEKLFF
TRBV7-8	TRBD2	-	TRBJ2-7	TGTGCCAGCAGCCCTACGCGAGGTTACCGGGACTATTCCTACGAGCAGTACTTC	CASSPTRGYRDYSYEQYF
TRBV27	TRBD1	once	TRBJ1-2	TGTGCCAGCAGTGCGGACAGGGGAAGGTACTATGGCTACACCTTC	CASSADRGRYYGYTF
TRBV11-2	-	-	TRBJ2-7	TGTGCCAGCAGCCTAGTTAGGACAGTCGAGCAGTACTTC	CASSLVRTVEQYF
TRBV2	-	-	TRBJ2-1	TGTGCCAGCAGCAAACTGGACTTTGAGCAGTTCTTC	CASSKLDFEQFF
TRBV6-5	-	-	TRBJ1-3	TGTGCCAGCAGTTACGGCAGGAGCTCTGGAAACACCATATATTTT	CASSYGRSSGNTIYF
TRBV27	-	-	TRBJ2-5	TGTGCCAGCAGTTTGTCGACTACCGAAGAGACCCAGTACTTC	CASSLSTTEETQYF